The clone carrying this T cell receptor beta chain appeared many times. Its specificity is not known. This record comes from a study of T cells in Graves' hyperthyroidism and ophthalmopathy. This CDR3 has 18 residues. Per the germline V gene, CDR1 is SEHNR and CDR2 is FQNEAQ (reference sequence). The V and J ends lost 2 bases and 5 bases, in that order; junction bases with no gene match: 15. General study findings and limits: It was a median 6.5 months before onset that the model predicted ophthalmopathy.

Newly diagnosed hyperthyroidism, duration under 2 months, in patients aged 18 to 65. Amplification of TCR beta CDR3 regions was performed using RNA transcripts as template. In the first-round RT-PCR of the TCR CDR3, the HTBI primer set was used. TCRdb analysed the multiplex PCR reads with MiXCR anew, one entry per CDR3 protein. This sample has roughly 200,000 distinct CDR3 sequences; about 16% occur once, and the top ten carry around 47%. The material sequenced was blood. This sequence originates from a man in his forties or fifties with Graves' hyperthyroidism. The rearrangement joins TRBV7-9 to TRBJ2-1, with 7 bases lining up with TRBD2. The CDR3 coding sequence is TGTGCCAGCAGCTTAATGAGCGGGGACTACCTCTTGGACAATGAGCAGTTCTTC. Its protein is CASSLMSGDYLLDNEQFF.